This TCR beta chain emerged from a study of CD8 T cells in ankylosing spondylitis. Whole-study findings and limits: A motif in TCR beta, a set of seven to nine highly homologous variants, appeared characteristic of ankylosing spondylitis blood. Reports say disease-linked clones showed up significantly more in matched ankylosing spondylitis synovial fluid. Disease-linked clones had a CD8+ phenotype and relatively low frequency in peripheral blood. Some of the motif variants had earlier been found in reactive arthritis patients' fluid and blood.

The CDR3 consists of 14 residues. The ends were cut back, 5 bases at V and 9 bases at J, with 14 bases in the middle. Using quantitative 5'-RACE with molecular barcodes, the authors made TCR beta libraries. TCRdb re-called the 5' RACE reads through MiXCR, storing one row per CDR3 protein. The repertoire consists of some 800,000 distinct CDR3 sequences, with roughly 12% occurring once and the leading ten covering approximately 0.5%. This clonotype was seen more than once but under ten times. What it binds is not known. This TCR was sampled from a male donor with ankylosing spondylitis. This chain uses TRBV12-3 or TRBV12-4 with TRBJ1-6; possible D gene TRBD1, 6 bases. Sequenced: blood, either unsorted or a sorted T cell fraction (not recorded which). This chain's CDR3 is CASSPMGGGSPLHF. The CDR3 bases are TGTGCCAGCAGTCCCATGGGGGGCGGTTCACCCCTCCACTTT.